This entry lists 21 T cell receptor beta chains sequenced from one sample in a study of CD8 T cells in Susac syndrome. Reverse transcription of 0.5 to 1 ug RNA was performed with random hexamers. Each CDR3 protein is one row after TCRdb ran MiXCR on the immunoSEQ multiplex PCR reads. The data contain approximately 150,000 distinct CDR3 sequences, 85% to 95% of them seen just once; the ten biggest clones take up over 0.1%. Sequenced sample: CD4+ T cells from PBMCs. The receptor source for this set is a human donor with multiple sclerosis.

This clonotype turned up a few times. The J gene is TRBJ2-5, the V gene TRBV9; the D is unclear. The CDR3 spans 13 residues. The V gene lost 2 bases and the J gene lost 2 bases, with 7 bases spanning the gap. CDR1 is SGDLS, CDR2 YYNGEE, per germline. The CDR3 nucleotides are TGTGCCAGCAGCGTTGGACCTCAAGAGACCCAGTACTTC. Translated: CASSVGPQETQYF.

The CDR3 DNA reads as TGTGCCAGCAGCCTCACAGGGGTTGTAGCGGGACCATTCTTCCAGGCCTACGAGCAGTACTTC. Amino acids: CASSLTGVVAGPFFQAYEQYF. The gene calls are TRBV13 and TRBJ2-7; perhaps TRBD2 as D (8 bases). Germline-derived CDR1 and CDR2 are PRHDT and FYEKMQ (reference sequence). Trimming took 5 bases from V and 2 from J, leaving 34 bases between them. CDR3 length equals 21 residues.

The rearrangement links TRBV7-2 to TRBJ2-5; D is possibly TRBD2 (6 bases). CDR1 is SGHTA, CDR2 FQGNSA, per germline. V was shortened by 5 bases and J by 5 bases, with 18 bases between the two germline ends. The CDR3 is made up of 15 amino acids. CDR3 region: CASSPRDWSRETQYF. CDR3 bases: TGTGCCAGCAGCCCCCGGGACTGGAGTAGGGAGACCCAGTACTTC.

The J gene is TRBJ1-2, the V gene TRBV20-1; no clear D gene. Germline loops: CDR1 DFQATT, CDR2 SNEGSKA (reference sequence). Trimming cost V 3 bases and J 4 bases, with 12 bases left between them. The CDR3 has 13 residues. The CDR3 is CSASTRQFYGYTF. The CDR3 region has the DNA TGCAGTGCTAGTACTCGGCAGTTCTATGGCTACACCTTC.

The rearrangement uses TRBV4-3 and TRBJ2-1; no definite D call. CDR1 and CDR2 from the germline V gene are LGHNA and YSLEER. This CDR3 comprises 11 residues. Trimming cost V 4 bases and J 10 bases, with 8 bases left between them. CDR3 residues: CASSLKMEQFF. In nucleotides, the CDR3 is TGCGCCAGCAGCCTGAAGATGGAGCAGTTCTTC.

J is TRBJ1-3 and V is TRBV29-1, with a weak D call TRBD1 (5 bases). The CDR3 extends over 12 amino acids. Germline CDR1 and CDR2: SQVTM and ANQGSEA. The V and J ends lost 6 bases and 3 bases respectively, with 9 bases between them. The CDR3, as DNA: TGCAGCGTCAGGGCGGATGGAAACACCATATATTTT. This codes for CSVRADGNTIYF.

The J gene is TRBJ1-2, the V gene TRBV6-5, with D possibly TRBD1 on 5 matching bases. V lost 1 base and J 3 bases, leaving 18 bases between the germline ends. Germline V gene sequence: CDR1 MNHEY, CDR2 SVGAGI. This CDR3 is built from 17 residues. CDR3 sequence (DNA): TGTGCCAGCAGTTACTTTCCGGGGCCCCTGATCCACTATGGCTACACCTTC. Translation: CASSYFPGPLIHYGYTF.

This clonotype was detected a few times. The rearrangement uses TRBV6-1 and TRBJ2-1; D unresolved. Trimming removed 10 bases at V and 7 bases at J, with 17 bases between. This CDR3 region has 13 residues. Germline CDR1 is MNHNS and CDR2 is SASEGT. This chain's CDR3 is CATPPRAENEQFF. CDR3 nucleotide sequence: TGTGCCACCCCCCCTCGGGCGGAAAATGAGCAGTTCTTC.

CDR3 protein: CASSCSGGANVLTF. The CDR3 coding sequence is TGCGCCAGCAGCTGCAGTGGTGGGGCCAACGTCCTGACTTTC. The V call is TRBV5-1, the J call TRBJ2-6; no definite D call. This CDR3 is built from 14 residues. The V gene's germline CDR1 is SGHRS and CDR2 YFSETQ. The germline V and J ends were trimmed by 3 bases and 3 bases, with 7 bases remaining between them.

This sequence joins TRBV7-9 and TRBJ1-1, with D hard to call. Germline V gene sequence: CDR1 SEHNR, CDR2 FQNEAQ (reference sequence). Trimming removed 2 bases from V and 7 bases from J, with 8 bases in between. The length of the CDR3 is 12 residues. In nucleotides, the CDR3 is TGTGCCAGCAGCTTACGTTCAAGTGAAGCTTTCTTT. It is translated as CASSLRSSEAFF.

The gene calls are TRBV6-5 and TRBJ2-7; 7 nucleotides align to TRBD2. Germline V CDR1 and CDR2: MNHEY, SVGAGI. The V segment lost 8 bases and the J segment 0 bases; nucleotides outside the gene matches: 10. The CDR3 has 15 residues. The chain's CDR3 is CASSRWGGSSYEQYF. CDR3 coding DNA: TGTGCCAGCTCAAGGTGGGGCGGGAGCTCCTACGAGCAGTACTTC.

This clonotype was seen a single time. The rearrangement joins TRBV7-2 to TRBJ2-7; 9 bases are a match to TRBD1. The CDR3 runs to 16 residues. The germline gives CDR1 SGHTA, CDR2 FQGNSA. The V and J ends lost 5 bases and 7 bases, in that order; junction bases with no gene match: 15. The CDR3 region is CASSPEGATGGREQYF. The DNA of the CDR3 is TGTGCCAGCAGCCCCGAGGGGGCGACAGGGGGGCGGGAGCAGTACTTC.

The chain is built from TRBV20-1 and TRBJ2-7; no clear D. The germline V gene has CDR1 DFQATT and CDR2 SNEGSKA (reference sequence). With 4 bases removed from V and 6 bases from J, the gap between germline ends came to 10 bases. The length of the CDR3 is 11 residues. The CDR3, as DNA: TGCAGTGCTAAACTTGTTACCGAGCAGTACTTC. Protein: CSAKLVTEQYF.

The chain carries TRBV28 and TRBJ2-1; 10 bases are a match to TRBD2. The CDR3 consists of 15 residues. Germline V gene data show CDR1 as MDHEN and CDR2 as SYDVKM. V lost 6 bases and J lost 10; bases outside the gene matches: 12. CDR3 amino acids: CASSTSGTARIEQFF. The CDR3 nucleotides are TGTGCCAGCAGCACTAGCGGGACGGCTCGCATCGAGCAGTTCTTC.

The V call is TRBV27, the J call TRBJ1-2; 10 bases agree with TRBD1. Germline lookup yields CDR1 MNHEY and CDR2 SMNVEV (reference sequence). The CDR3 runs 14 residues. With V trimmed by 6 bases and J by 6 bases, 7 bases remained unmatched. The DNA for the CDR3 is TGTGCCAGCAGAGTACCGGGACAGGGGAATGGCTACACCTTC. Its protein product is CASRVPGQGNGYTF.

DNA for the CDR3: TGTGCCACCAGCAGAGGACAGTCCGCCTACGAGCAGTACTTC. Amino acids: CATSRGQSAYEQYF. V usage is TRBV15 and J usage is TRBJ2-7, with D possibly TRBD1 on 5 matching bases. The V end lost 1 base, the J end lost 2 bases, and 9 bases lay between the germline ends. CDR1 LNHNV and CDR2 YYDKDF come from the germline V gene (reference sequence). This CDR3 has 14 residues.

This clonotype was seen a handful of times. The chain joins TRBV25-1 to TRBJ2-7; D unclear. The CDR3 has 11 amino acids. V was shortened by 4 bases and J by 2 bases, with 3 bases between the two germline ends. Germline-derived CDR1 and CDR2 are MGHDK and SYGVNS. CDR3 in amino acids: CASSVAYEQYF. The CDR3 coding sequence is TGTGCCAGCAGTGTTGCCTACGAGCAGTACTTC.

This chain uses TRBV29-1 with TRBJ1-2; D gene ambiguous. The germline V and J ends were trimmed by 5 bases and 0 bases, with 7 bases remaining between them. The CDR3 contains 12 residues. CDR1 is SQVTM and CDR2 is ANQGSEA in the germline V gene. CDR3 nucleotides: TGCAGCGTTTCATGGGCTAACTATGGCTACACCTTC. It is translated as CSVSWANYGYTF.

This chain connects TRBV29-1 to TRBJ2-2, with 7 bases aligning to TRBD1. Germline V gene lookup returns CDR1 SQVTM and CDR2 ANQGSEA. The CDR3 extends over 14 amino acids. This CDR3 is CATGQREYTGELFF. CDR3 DNA sequence: TGCGCGACAGGGCAAAGGGAGTACACCGGGGAGCTGTTTTTT.

This chain joins TRBV20-1 and TRBJ2-5, with 7 nucleotides matching TRBD2. CDR1 is DFQATT and CDR2 is SNEGSKA in the germline V gene (reference sequence). The CDR3 has 13 residues. The J segment lost 5 bases and the V segment lost 3 bases, leaving 6 bases of the junction unmatched. For the CDR3, the DNA is TGCAGTGCTAGTCCAGCGGGAAGGGAGACCCAGTACTTC. The encoded protein is CSASPAGRETQYF.

The rearrangement uses TRBV2 and TRBJ1-2; D is unclear. CDR1 is SNHLY and CDR2 is FYNNEI in the germline V gene. Trimming stripped 7 bases from V and 6 bases from J, with 15 bases between. CDR3 size: 13 residues. CDR3 nucleotides: TGTGCCAGCACCCCCCGGGGAGTTAATGGCTACACCTTC. It codes for CASTPRGVNGYTF. The full variable domain, completed using reference TRBV2 and TRBJ1-2, is EPEVTQTPSHQVTQMGQEVILRCVPISNHLYFYWYRQILGQKVEFLVSFYNNEISEKSEIFDDQFSVERPDGSNFTLKIRSTKLEDSAMYFCASTPRGVNGYTFGSGTRLTVV.